A single T cell receptor (beta chain) is shown here with its context. Its antigen specificity is not known. Per-base qualities were not stored, and no clone one base away is much larger. These data belong to a study of blood T cell repertoires in COVID-19 (dated by TCRdb to about 2020). For the wider study: Collaborator samples came from the United States, Italy and Spain and covered acute and convalescent phases of COVID-19. The material from the prospective study consisted of cDNA or gDNA derived from T cells, B-cell-depleted T cells, or PBMCs. Deeply sampled blood TCRbeta repertoires from subjects exposed to, actively infected with, or recovered from COVID-19 were included in the dataset. The repertoires were released in a freely available public database intended as a resource for research on the immune response to SARS-CoV-2. The samples were drawn from the first 160 participants of the ongoing ImmuneRACE study and from 950 to 1,500 subjects provided by 6 global collaborators. A de-identified subject ID, COVID-19 status, age in years and sex were almost always included in the sample metadata. HLA class I and class II types, where available, came from metadata supplied by the sample provider rather than from assay-based typing.

TCRbeta CDR3 regions were amplified from genomic DNA using the immunoSEQ Assay, a bias-controlled multiplex PCR. From the authors' description of their analysis: The number of nucleated cells in each sample was estimated by amplification of reference gene primers within the assay. To quantify the absolute abundance of each unique TCRbeta CDR3 rearrangement, sequence reads were collapsed and filtered. Productive Simpson clonality was computed per sample as the square root of Simpson's diversity index over productive rearrangements. TCRdb re-hosts the immuneACCESS table, in-frame sequences only. Its copies lack some clones; in the studies checked, an unresolved V gene accounts for under half of them, and the cause for the rest is not known. The V and J calls and clone size were taken over from that table, and D and trimming were inferred from the DNA. In this sample the table shows about 220,000 clones, approximately 78% of which occur a single time. The ten largest account for 8% to 10% of the sample.

Overall study results and their limits: The quantity of clinical and demographic metadata differed by source and by participant and was supplied without curation.

One collaborating source in Seattle enrolled patients during active infection and followed them longitudinally through the course of disease. Each collaborating institution followed its own protocols to collect whole blood in K2EDTA tubes. For TCRbeta analysis, collaborator samples were shipped as frozen whole blood, as isolated PBMCs, or as DNA extracted from either sample type. Sequences SEHNR (CDR1) and FQNEAQ (CDR2) are obtained from the germline V gene (reference sequence). Counted from cysteine to phenylalanine, this CDR3 has 19 amino acids. Only CDR3 DNA remains: 57 bases, in frame from the first base. Compared with germline, V lacks 7 bases and J lacks 0 bases; bases without a gene match: 13.

The clonotype originates from an elderly woman with COVID-19, enrolled during active disease. This receptor chain uses TRBV7-9 and TRBJ2-6, with 9 middle bases fitting TRBD1. The material sequenced was peripheral blood. This receptor carries the CDR3 CASTPSAGQGGSGANVLTF. The DNA is as follows: TGTGCCAGCACACCCTCCGCGGGACAGGGAGGCTCTGGGGCCAACGTCCTGACTTTC.